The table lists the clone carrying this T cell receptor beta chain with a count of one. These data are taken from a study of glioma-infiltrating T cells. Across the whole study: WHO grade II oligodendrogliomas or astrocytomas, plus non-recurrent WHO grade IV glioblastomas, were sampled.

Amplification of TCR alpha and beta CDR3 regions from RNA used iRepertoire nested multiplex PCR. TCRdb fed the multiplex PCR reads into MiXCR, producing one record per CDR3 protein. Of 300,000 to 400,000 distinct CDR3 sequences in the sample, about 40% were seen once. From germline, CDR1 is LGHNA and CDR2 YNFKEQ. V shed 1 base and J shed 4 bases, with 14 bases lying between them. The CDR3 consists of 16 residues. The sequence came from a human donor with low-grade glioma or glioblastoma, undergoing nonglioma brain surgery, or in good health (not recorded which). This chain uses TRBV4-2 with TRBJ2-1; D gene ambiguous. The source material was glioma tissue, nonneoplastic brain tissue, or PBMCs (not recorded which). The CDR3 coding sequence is TGTGCCAGCAGCCAAGTAGGCATCCGCGTTTACAATGAGCAGTTCTTC. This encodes CASSQVGIRVYNEQFF.